One T cell receptor (beta chain) is described in this entry. Its antigen is undetermined. Random hexamers primed reverse transcription of roughly 0.5 to 1 ug RNA. Amplification of TCR beta CDR3 by immunoSEQ multiplex PCR spanned 54 Vbeta and 13 Jbeta. Using its own MiXCR run on the immunoSEQ multiplex PCR reads, TCRdb lists one record per CDR3 protein. The sample records about 76,000 distinct CDR3 sequences, 90% to 95% being singletons. The sample is drawn from a study of CD8 T cells in Susac syndrome. The germline V gene has CDR1 MNHEY and CDR2 SVGAGI. The CDR3 sequence is 16 residues long. J gave up 2 bases and V 2 bases, and 6 bases lay outside the gene matches. High-throughput TCR beta sequencing covered peripheral CD8+ and CD4+ T cells. Study conclusions and caveats: As acknowledged by the study, its TCR sequencing and HLA analysis included a relatively small number of individuals.

The TCR was taken from a human donor with multiple sclerosis. The source material was CD8+ T cells from PBMCs. This chain connects TRBV6-5 to TRBJ2-1; 7 bases map to TRBD2. The CDR3, as DNA: TGTGCCAGCAGTTACGGGGCGGGAGCCCCCTACAATGAGCAGTTCTTC. Protein sequence: CASSYGAGAPYNEQFF.